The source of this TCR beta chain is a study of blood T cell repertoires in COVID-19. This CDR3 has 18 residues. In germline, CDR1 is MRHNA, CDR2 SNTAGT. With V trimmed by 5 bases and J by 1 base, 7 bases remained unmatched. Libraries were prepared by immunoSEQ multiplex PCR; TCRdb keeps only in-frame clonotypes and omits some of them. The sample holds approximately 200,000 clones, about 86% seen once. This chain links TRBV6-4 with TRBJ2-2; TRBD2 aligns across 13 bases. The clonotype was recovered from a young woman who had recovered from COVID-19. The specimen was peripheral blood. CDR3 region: CASSSGLAGVENTGELFF. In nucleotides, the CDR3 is TGTGCCAGCAGTAGTGGACTAGCGGGAGTAGAGAACACCGGGGAGCTGTTTTTT.